This T cell receptor (beta chain) comes out of a study of T-cell memory formation after mild COVID-19. From the 5' RACE reads, TCRdb called clonotypes with MiXCR, one entry per CDR3 protein. Of over 400,000 distinct CDR3 sequences detected, 20% to 25% appear once; the ten largest clones hold about an eighth. This clonotype was seen a handful of times. Its antigen is currently unknown. Study observations and caveats: Contracting CD4+ clones were located mainly in CM and EM, and CD8+ clones in EMRA. Clones shrinking from day 15 to 85 showed even CD4/CD8 mixes; later expanders tilted CD4+. The second-wave clones peaking on day 37 were not confirmed as SARS-CoV-2-specific. Some clones that responded turned up in pre-infection memory, which suggests that cross-reactive memory joined in.

V dropped 4 bases and J dropped 3 bases, with 18 bases sitting between them. The CDR3 length is 17 residues. Germline V gene lookup returns CDR1 SGHTA and CDR2 FQGTGA. The source is an adult woman who had mild COVID-19 (a few samples of this study predate the infection). Cell type and time point are not known. The specimen was PBMCs or a T cell subset sorted from them (not recorded which). The rearrangement uses TRBV7-3 and TRBJ2-2; D is perhaps TRBD2 (6 bases). CDR3 nucleotide sequence: TGTGCCAGCAGCTCCCTCTTTTTAGCGGAGTACACCGGGGAGCTGTTTTTT. Protein product: CASSSLFLAEYTGELFF.